The 21 T cell receptor beta chains presented below share a single source sample, sequenced in a study of blood T cell repertoires in COVID-19. TCRdb's table, derived via immunoSEQ multiplex PCR, lists solely in-frame clones and lacks some. The table shows over 45,000 clones, with approximately 84% occurring only once. Sequencing input: peripheral blood. The receptors were sampled from a man aged 45-65 years with active COVID-19.

The chain employs TRBV5-4 and TRBJ2-7; D gene uncertain. There are 15 residues in the CDR3. Between the trimmed V and J ends, which lost 3 bases and 3 bases, there was a span of 16 bases. In germline, CDR1 is SGHNT, CDR2 YYREEE (reference sequence). The CDR3 sequence is CASSSPGLKLYEQYF. The DNA of the CDR3 is TGTGCCAGCAGCTCCCCGGGTCTGAAGCTCTACGAGCAGTACTTC.

The chain recombines TRBV10-1 with TRBJ1-1; D not certain. V lost 3 bases and J lost 6, with 8 bases in between. Germline assignment: CDR1 WNHNN and CDR2 SYGVQD (reference sequence). The CDR3 has 12 residues. This CDR3 reads CASSDPDSEAFF. CDR3 nucleotide sequence: TGCGCCAGCAGTGATCCCGACTCTGAAGCTTTCTTT.

The chain carries TRBV24-1 and TRBJ2-5; no firm D call. V shed 0 bases and J shed 7 bases, with 11 bases lying between them. This CDR3 region has 14 residues. Germline V gene sequence: CDR1 KGHDR, CDR2 SFDVKD. This CDR3 is CATSDLSYPGTQYF. CDR3 nucleotide sequence: TGTGCCACCAGTGATTTGTCGTATCCGGGGACCCAGTACTTC.

The rearrangement links TRBV14 to TRBJ1-1; TRBD1 matches at 8 bases. CDR1 and CDR2 (germline): SGHDN, FVKESK. This CDR3 contains 16 residues. J was trimmed by 0 bases and V by 1 base; bases with no gene match: 4. CDR3 amino acids: CASSQGDRSLNTEAFF. CDR3 DNA: TGTGCCAGCAGCCAAGGGGACAGGAGCCTGAACACTGAAGCTTTCTTT. The variable domain in full, completed from reference TRBV14 and TRBJ1-1, reads EAGVTQFPSHSVIEKGQTVTLRCDPISGHDNLYWYRRVMGKEIKFLLHFVKESKQDESGMPNNRFLAERTGGTYSTLKVQPAELEDSGVYFCASSQGDRSLNTEAFFGQGTRLTVV.

The chain couples TRBV3-1 (or the pseudogene TRBV3-2) to TRBJ1-6, with D unresolved. V shed 4 bases and J shed 9 bases, with 7 bases lying between them. CDR3 length: 12 residues. From germline, CDR1 is LGHDT and CDR2 YNNKEL (reference sequence). The CDR3 here is CASSLQRSPLHF. DNA for the CDR3: TGTGCCAGCAGCCTCCAGCGTTCACCCCTCCACTTT.

V and J are TRBV12-3 or TRBV12-4 and TRBJ2-3, with a weak D call TRBD2 (5 bases). CDR3 length: 12 residues. The V gene lost 4 bases and the J gene lost 9 bases, with 11 bases spanning the gap. CDR3 sequence reads: CASSSGWETQYF. Written as DNA, the CDR3 is TGTGCCAGCAGTTCCGGCTGGGAGACGCAGTATTTT.

The V gene is TRBV5-6, the J gene TRBJ1-2, with a possible D match to TRBD1 (6 bases). Germline lookup yields CDR1 SGHDT and CDR2 YYEEEE. The CDR3 covers 12 residues. V was cut by 0 bases and J by 9 bases, with 9 bases left in between. Here the CDR3 reads CASSLGGLSYTF. In nucleotides, the CDR3 is TGTGCCAGCAGCTTGGGGGGGCTGAGCTACACCTTC.

This rearrangement joins TRBV28 to TRBJ2-7; a possible D gene is TRBD2 (6 bases). Germline CDR1 MDHEN, CDR2 SYDVKM. CDR3 length: 15 amino acids. Trimming removed 2 bases at V and 7 bases at J, with 18 bases between. This CDR3 is CASSLSSEGLGEQYF. The CDR3, as DNA: TGTGCCAGCAGTTTAAGCAGTGAGGGACTGGGGGAGCAGTACTTC.

The DNA of the CDR3 is TGCAGCGCCGCGGTAGACCAAGAGACCCAGTACTTC. Protein: CSAAVDQETQYF. J is TRBJ2-5 and V is TRBV29-1; no definite D call. Germline values: CDR1 SQVTM, CDR2 ANQGSEA. V lost 7 bases and J 0 bases, leaving 9 bases between the germline ends. The CDR3 totals 12 residues.

The chain couples TRBV5-4 to TRBJ1-2; 9 bases match TRBD1. The germline gives CDR1 SGHNT, CDR2 YYREEE (reference sequence). The CDR3 length is 16 residues. With V trimmed by 0 bases and J by 4 bases, 7 bases remained unmatched. DNA for the CDR3: TGTGCCAGCAGCTTGGCCCTTGGACAGGGGAGCTATGGCTACACCTTC. This gives the protein CASSLALGQGSYGYTF. Variable domain in full (rest from reference TRBV5-4 and TRBJ1-2): ETGVTQSPTHLIKTRGQQVTLRCSSQSGHNTVSWYQQALGQGPQFIFQYYREEENGRGNFPPRFSGLQFPNYSSELNVNALELDDSALYLCASSLALGQGSYGYTFGSGTRLTVV.

V and J are TRBV7-9 and TRBJ2-1; 13 bases agree with TRBD2. Germline values: CDR1 SEHNR, CDR2 FQNEAQ (reference sequence). CDR3 length: 16 residues. The V and J ends lost 3 bases and 2 bases, in that order; junction bases with no gene match: 1. The CDR3 loop is CASSFGTSGAYNEQFF. The CDR3, as DNA: TGTGCCAGCAGCTTCGGGACTAGCGGGGCCTACAATGAGCAGTTCTTC.

This clone has just one count. The V gene is TRBV3-1 (or the pseudogene TRBV3-2), the J gene TRBJ1-2; no clear D gene. The V and J ends lost 2 bases and 0 bases respectively, with 7 bases between them. CDR1 LGHDT and CDR2 YNNKEL come from the germline V gene (reference sequence). This CDR3 contains 14 residues. CDR3 bases: TGTGCCAGCAGCCAAAGGAGTTCTAACTATGGCTACACCTTC. This translates into CASSQRSSNYGYTF.

This clone came up a few times. This rearrangement joins TRBV5-6 to TRBJ1-2; D is perhaps TRBD1 (6 bases). The length of the CDR3 is 14 residues. CDR1 is SGHDT and CDR2 is YYEEEE in the germline V gene. Between the trimmed V and J ends, which lost 2 bases and 4 bases, there was a span of 12 bases. The CDR3 region is CASSFGQPRYGYTF. For the CDR3, the DNA is TGTGCCAGCAGCTTCGGACAGCCACGCTATGGCTACACCTTC.

The chain joins TRBV10-3 to TRBJ2-7; TRBD1 is a possible D gene (6 bases). Trimming left V 7 bases short and J 7 bases short, with 11 bases between. The germline CDR1 and CDR2 sequences are ENHRY and SYGVKD. This CDR3 is 11 amino acids long. The CDR3 here is CAIKQGGEQYF. The DNA for the CDR3 is TGTGCCATCAAACAGGGTGGGGAGCAGTACTTC.

The chain has TRBV12-3 or TRBV12-4 and TRBJ2-3, with TRBD1 identical over 10 bases. The CDR3 has 13 residues. The junction had 3 bases not matched to a gene; V was cut back by 6 bases and J by 6 bases. The CDR3 loop is CASRTGGRDTQYF. In nucleotides, the CDR3 is TGTGCCAGCAGGACAGGGGGCCGGGATACGCAGTATTTT.

This sequence joins TRBV4-1 and TRBJ1-2; 8 bases line up with TRBD1. CDR1 is MGHRA, CDR2 YSYEKL, per germline. Trimming took 6 bases from V and 6 from J; bases not matched to a gene: 6. CDR3 size: 13 residues. CDR3 nucleotides: TGCGCCAGCAGACCCCAGGGGGCCGATGGCTACACCTTC. This translates into CASRPQGADGYTF.

This rearrangement joins TRBV5-1 to TRBJ2-7; a weak D match, TRBD1 (5 bases). The CDR3 totals 14 residues. Trimming left V 2 bases short and J 0 bases short, with 9 bases between. The germline gives CDR1 SGHRS, CDR2 YFSETQ. The DNA for the CDR3 is TGCGCCAGCAGCTTTTCAGGGTACTCCTACGAGCAGTACTTC. Protein sequence: CASSFSGYSYEQYF.

This clone was counted once. J is TRBJ2-1 and V is TRBV18; D is ambiguous. From germline, CDR1 is KGHSH and CDR2 LQKENI. V was trimmed by 5 bases and J by 0 bases, leaving 5 bases between them. CDR3 length: 13 amino acids. The chain's CDR3 is CASSVASYNEQFF. The DNA for the CDR3 is TGTGCCAGCTCAGTGGCCTCCTACAATGAGCAGTTCTTC. Filled out from reference TRBV18 and TRBJ2-1, the complete variable domain reads NAGVMQNPRHLVRRRGQEARLRCSPMKGHSHVYWYRQLPEEGLKFMVYLQKENIIDESGMPKERFSAEFPKEGPSILRIQQVVRGDSAAYFCASSVASYNEQFFGPGTRLTVL.

The rearrangement uses TRBV4-3 and TRBJ2-1; 9 bases match TRBD1. Per germline, CDR1 LGHNA and CDR2 YSLEER. The CDR3 extends over 16 amino acids. With 0 bases clipped from V and 7 bases from J, the junction kept 7 bases outside the gene matches. Here the CDR3 reads CASSQDEQGARNEQFF. The CDR3 bases are TGCGCCAGCAGCCAAGATGAACAGGGGGCGAGGAATGAGCAGTTCTTC.

The genes are TRBV19 and TRBJ2-1; no clear D gene. The CDR3 runs to 15 residues. The V end was cut by 3 bases, the J end by 2 bases, with 11 bases between. Per the germline V gene, CDR1 is LNHDA and CDR2 is SQIVND (reference sequence). The CDR3 reads CASSISQVPYNEQFF. In DNA form, the CDR3 reads TGTGCCAGTAGTATCTCGCAGGTCCCCTACAATGAGCAGTTCTTC.

The rearrangement links TRBV7-2 to TRBJ2-6, with D possibly matching TRBD1 (5 bases). V gave up 5 bases and J gave up 0 bases, with 14 bases separating them. Per the germline V gene, CDR1 is SGHTA and CDR2 is FQGNSA. The CDR3 loop spans 17 amino acids. CDR3: CASSPWGTNSGANVLTF. CDR3 sequence (DNA): TGTGCCAGCAGCCCTTGGGGCACAAACTCTGGGGCCAACGTCCTGACTTTC.